This T cell receptor beta chain was identified during a study of cytotoxic CD8 clonotypes in ibrutinib-treated CLL. Trimming removed 3 bases from V and 1 base from J, with 7 bases in between. Germline CDR1 is SGDLS and CDR2 is YYNGEE. This CDR3 region has 13 residues. Measured with immunoSEQ multiplex PCR; TCRdb has only the in-frame clones, and not every one. The sample lists 300,000 to 400,000 clones; over 60% were seen once. On this clone: Additional DNA sequences in this sample encode the identical CDR3.

The input for sequencing was PBMCs, taken after 36 months of ibrutinib treatment. This sequence was found in a human donor with chronic lymphocytic leukemia. The chain is built from TRBV9 and TRBJ1-1; TRBD1 might be the D (6 bases). The CDR3 nucleotides are TGTGCCAGCAGCGCCAGGGGGAACACTGAAGCTTTCTTT. Protein product: CASSARGNTEAFF.